Detailed here is one TCR beta chain. The CDR3 consists of 14 residues. This specimen comes from a study of blood T cell repertoires in COVID-19. Across the study: There were acute and convalescent COVID-19 samples, and they came from the United States, Italy and Spain.

The data were produced by immunoSEQ multiplex PCR, yet TCRdb's version contains in-frame clones alone and is incomplete. The sample holds about 210,000 clones, around 87% seen once. Sequenced input: peripheral blood. The J gene is TRBJ1-1, the V gene TRBV7-5; the table's D call TRBD1 went unverified against the DNA. TRBV7-5 is given as a pseudogene. The source of this sequence is a man in his 60s who had recovered from COVID-19. The CDR3: CVRSLDRENTEAFF. In DNA form, the CDR3 reads TGTGTCAGAAGCCTCGACAGGGAGAACACTGAAGCTTTCTTT.